This TCR beta chain was identified in a study of cytomegalovirus exposure and HLA in healthy donors. The study, taken as a whole, reports: Analysis was carried out at a later point, and it linked a missense DCLRE1C variant to TCR beta V- and J-gene trimming.

Details on this clone: No antigen is known for it.

The PCR was carried out with 60 Vbeta primers and 13 Jbeta primers. TCRdb's copy holds only in-frame clones and misses some; the assay was immunoSEQ multiplex PCR. This repertoire comprises 55,000 or so clones; its ten largest clones make up 9.5% to 12%. Sample: PBMCs. This receptor was obtained from a woman aged 50 to 65 in good health and CMV-seropositive.

The CDR3 DNA reads as TGTGCCAGCAGCGTAGGGGATGGACAGGCCGCTTCCTACGAGCAGTACTTC. Protein: CASSVGDGQAASYEQYF. The V and J genes are TRBV9 and TRBJ2-7; 7 bases are shared with TRBD1. CDR1 is SGDLS, CDR2 YYNGEE, per germline. The CDR3 spans 17 residues. J lost 1 base, V lost 0 bases, and 10 bases had no gene match.